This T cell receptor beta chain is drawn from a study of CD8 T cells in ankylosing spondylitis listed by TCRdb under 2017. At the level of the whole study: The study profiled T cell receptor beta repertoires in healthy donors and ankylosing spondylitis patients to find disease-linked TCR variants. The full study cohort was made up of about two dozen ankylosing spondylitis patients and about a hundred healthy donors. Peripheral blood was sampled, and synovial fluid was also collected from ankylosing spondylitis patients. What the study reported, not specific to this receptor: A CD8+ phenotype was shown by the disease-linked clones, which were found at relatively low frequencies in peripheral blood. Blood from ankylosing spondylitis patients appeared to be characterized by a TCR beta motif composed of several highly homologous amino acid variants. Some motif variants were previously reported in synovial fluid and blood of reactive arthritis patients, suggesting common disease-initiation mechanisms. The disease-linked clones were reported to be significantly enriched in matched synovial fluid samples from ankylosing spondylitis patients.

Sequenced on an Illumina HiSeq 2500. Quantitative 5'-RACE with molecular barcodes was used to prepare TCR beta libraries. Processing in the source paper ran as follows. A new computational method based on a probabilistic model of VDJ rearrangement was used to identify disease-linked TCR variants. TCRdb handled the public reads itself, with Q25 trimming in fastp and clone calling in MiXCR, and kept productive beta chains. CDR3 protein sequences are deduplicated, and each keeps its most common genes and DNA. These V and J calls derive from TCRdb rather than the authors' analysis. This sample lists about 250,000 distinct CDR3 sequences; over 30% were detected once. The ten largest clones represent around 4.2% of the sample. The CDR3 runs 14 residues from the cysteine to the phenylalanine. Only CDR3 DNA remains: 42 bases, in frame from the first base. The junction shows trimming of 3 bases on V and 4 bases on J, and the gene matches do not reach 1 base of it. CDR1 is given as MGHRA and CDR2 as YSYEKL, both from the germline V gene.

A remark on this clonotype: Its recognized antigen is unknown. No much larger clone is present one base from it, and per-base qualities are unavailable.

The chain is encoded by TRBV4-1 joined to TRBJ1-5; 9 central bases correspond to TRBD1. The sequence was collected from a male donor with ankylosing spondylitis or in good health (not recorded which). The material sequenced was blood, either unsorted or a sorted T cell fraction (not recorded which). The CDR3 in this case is CASSHGTGNQPQHF. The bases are TGCGCCAGCAGCCACGGGACAGGGAATCAGCCCCAGCATTTT.